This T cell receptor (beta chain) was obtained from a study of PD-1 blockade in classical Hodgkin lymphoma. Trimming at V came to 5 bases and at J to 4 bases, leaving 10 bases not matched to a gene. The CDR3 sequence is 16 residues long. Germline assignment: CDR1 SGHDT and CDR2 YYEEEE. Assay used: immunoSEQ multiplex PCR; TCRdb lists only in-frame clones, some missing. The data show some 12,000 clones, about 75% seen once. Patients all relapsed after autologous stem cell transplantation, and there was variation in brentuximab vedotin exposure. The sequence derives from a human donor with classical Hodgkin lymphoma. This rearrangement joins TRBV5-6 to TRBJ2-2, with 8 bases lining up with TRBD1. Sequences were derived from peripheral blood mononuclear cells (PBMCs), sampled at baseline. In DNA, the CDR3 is TGTGCCAGCAGTTTACCGGGACAGGTCGGCACCGGGGAGCTGTTTTTT. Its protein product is CASSLPGQVGTGELFF.